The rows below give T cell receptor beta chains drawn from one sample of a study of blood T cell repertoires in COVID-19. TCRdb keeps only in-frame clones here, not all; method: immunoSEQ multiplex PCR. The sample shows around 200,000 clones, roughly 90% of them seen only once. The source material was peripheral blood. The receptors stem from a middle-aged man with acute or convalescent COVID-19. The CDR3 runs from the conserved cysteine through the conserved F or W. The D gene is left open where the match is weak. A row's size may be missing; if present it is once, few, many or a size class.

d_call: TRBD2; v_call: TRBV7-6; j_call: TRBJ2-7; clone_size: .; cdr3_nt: TGTGCCAGCAGCTTGAGCGGGAGTCCCCACGAGCAGTACTTC; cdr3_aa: CASSLSGSPHEQYF
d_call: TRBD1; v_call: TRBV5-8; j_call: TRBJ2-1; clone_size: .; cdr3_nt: TGTGCCAGCAGCTTAGGACAGGGGATTAATGAGCAGTTCTTC; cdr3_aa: CASSLGQGINEQFF
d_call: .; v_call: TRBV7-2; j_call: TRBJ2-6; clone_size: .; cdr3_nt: TGTGCCAGACAGGGAACGGACTCTGGGGCCAACGTCCTGACTTTC; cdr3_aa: CARQGTDSGANVLTF
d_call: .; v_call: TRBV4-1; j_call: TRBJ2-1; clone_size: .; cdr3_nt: TGCGCCAGCAGCCAAGAGTTGGGACAGAGGTTTGCGGGGGGAGCCAATGAGCAGTTCTTC; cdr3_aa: CASSQELGQRFAGGANEQFF
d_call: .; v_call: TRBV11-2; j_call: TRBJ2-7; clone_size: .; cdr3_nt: TGTGCCAGCAGCTTACTTGACAGGTTCTACGAGCAGTACTTC; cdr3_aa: CASSLLDRFYEQYF
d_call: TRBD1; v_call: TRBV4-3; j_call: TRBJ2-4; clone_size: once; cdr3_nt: TGCGCCAGCAGCCACAACCGGGACAGGGACTACATTCAGTACTTC; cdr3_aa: CASSHNRDRDYIQYF
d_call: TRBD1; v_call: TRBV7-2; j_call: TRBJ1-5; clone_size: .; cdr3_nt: TGTGCCAGCAGCACTTTGACAGGGGGCAATCAGCCCCAGCATTTT; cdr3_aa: CASSTLTGGNQPQHF
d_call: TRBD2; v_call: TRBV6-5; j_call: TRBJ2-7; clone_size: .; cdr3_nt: TGTGCCAGCACAGAGACGGGAGGGGGCTACGAGCAGTACTTC; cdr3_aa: CASTETGGGYEQYF
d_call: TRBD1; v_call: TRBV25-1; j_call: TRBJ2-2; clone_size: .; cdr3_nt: TGTGCCAGCAGTACAGGGGGCTTCAACACCGGGGAGCTGTTTTTT; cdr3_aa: CASSTGGFNTGELFF
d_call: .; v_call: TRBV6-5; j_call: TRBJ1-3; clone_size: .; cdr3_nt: TGTGCCAGCAGTAATTCGGACAGTGAAGGAAACACCATATATTTT; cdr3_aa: CASSNSDSEGNTIYF
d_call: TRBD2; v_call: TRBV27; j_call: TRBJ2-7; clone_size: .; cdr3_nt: TGTGCCAGCAGTGAACTAGCGATCAGCTCCTACGAGCAGTACTTC; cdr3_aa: CASSELAISSYEQYF
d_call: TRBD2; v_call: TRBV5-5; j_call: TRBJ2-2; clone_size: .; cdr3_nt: TGTGCCAGCAGCTTGTTGGCGGCGGGAGGCTGGACCGGGGAGCTGTTTTTT; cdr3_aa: CASSLLAAGGWTGELFF
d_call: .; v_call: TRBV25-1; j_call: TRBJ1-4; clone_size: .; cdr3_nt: TGTGCCAGCACCCGGGGGGGAAAACTGTTTTTT; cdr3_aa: CASTRGGKLFF
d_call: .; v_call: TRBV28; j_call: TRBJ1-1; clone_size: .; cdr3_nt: TGTGCCAGCAGTAAACGGACTGAGCACACTGAAGCTTTCTTT; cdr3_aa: CASSKRTEHTEAFF
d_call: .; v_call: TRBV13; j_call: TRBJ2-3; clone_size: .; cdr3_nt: TGTGCCAGCAGCGGAGCGGACACAGATACGCAGTATTTT; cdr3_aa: CASSGADTDTQYF
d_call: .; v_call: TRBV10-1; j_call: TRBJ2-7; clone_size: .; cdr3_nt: TGCGCGCCGCCGGGCCCCCGGGACTTCAAAATTTCCTACGAGCAGTACTTC; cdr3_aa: CAPPGPRDFKISYEQYF